The present T cell receptor (beta chain) was sequenced within a study of PD-1 blockade in classical Hodgkin lymphoma. About the research overall: With a 2-week interval, patients received intravenous nivolumab at 3 mg/kg. Findings and limits, study-wide: Some patients began nivolumab under 1 year after ASCT. These patients were excluded from later analyses.

The repertoire was sequenced with immunoSEQ multiplex PCR; TCRdb's copy has only in-frame clones and lacks some. Of 150,000 or so clones listed, about four fifths are singletons. Relapses following autologous stem cell transplantation were seen in all patients, with brentuximab vedotin exposure varying. A word on this clone: The antigen is undetermined.

The CDR3 runs 14 residues. Germline V lookup: CDR1 GTSNPN, CDR2 SVGIG (reference sequence). The ends were cut back, 5 bases at V and 4 bases at J, with 17 bases in the middle. The clonotype originates from a human donor with classical Hodgkin lymphoma. The sample here was peripheral blood mononuclear cells (PBMCs), taken before the second cycle of nivolumab. The rearrangement uses TRBV30 and TRBJ1-1, with D possibly TRBD1 on 5 matching bases. The CDR3: CAWVPPPGSTEAFF. CDR3 nucleotides: TGTGCCTGGGTTCCCCCCCCAGGGAGCACTGAAGCTTTCTTT.